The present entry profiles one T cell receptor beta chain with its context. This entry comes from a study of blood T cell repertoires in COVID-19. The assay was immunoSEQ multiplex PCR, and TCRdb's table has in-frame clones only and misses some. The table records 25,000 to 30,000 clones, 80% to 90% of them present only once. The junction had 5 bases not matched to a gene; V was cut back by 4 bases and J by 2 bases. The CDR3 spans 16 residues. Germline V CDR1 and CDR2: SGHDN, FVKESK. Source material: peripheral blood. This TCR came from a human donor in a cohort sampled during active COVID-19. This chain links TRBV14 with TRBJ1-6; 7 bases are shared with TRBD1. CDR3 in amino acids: CASSPLGQAYNSPLHF. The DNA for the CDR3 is TGTGCCAGCAGCCCCCTTGGACAGGCCTATAATTCACCCCTCCACTTT.